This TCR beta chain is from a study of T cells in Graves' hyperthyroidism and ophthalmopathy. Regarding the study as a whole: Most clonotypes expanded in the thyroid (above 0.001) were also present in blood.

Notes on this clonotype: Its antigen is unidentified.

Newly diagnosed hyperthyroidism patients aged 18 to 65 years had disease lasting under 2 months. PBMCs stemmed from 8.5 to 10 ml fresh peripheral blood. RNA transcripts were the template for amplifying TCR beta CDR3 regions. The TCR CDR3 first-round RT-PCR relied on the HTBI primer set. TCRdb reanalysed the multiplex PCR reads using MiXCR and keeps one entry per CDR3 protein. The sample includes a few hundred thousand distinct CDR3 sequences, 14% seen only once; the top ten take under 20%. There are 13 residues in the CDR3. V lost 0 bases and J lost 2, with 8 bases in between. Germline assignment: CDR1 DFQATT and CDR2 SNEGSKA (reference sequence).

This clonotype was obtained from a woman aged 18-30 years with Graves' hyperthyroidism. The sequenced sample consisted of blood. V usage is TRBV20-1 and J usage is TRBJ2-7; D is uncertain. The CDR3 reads CSAREGGPYEQYF. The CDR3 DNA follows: TGCAGTGCTAGAGAGGGCGGACCCTACGAGCAGTACTTC.